The T cell receptor beta chain described here comes from a study of T cell responses to AZD1222 COVID-19 vaccine. Background on the study: Pooling of second doses given at about 4 or about 12 weeks was done. Study findings and constraints: Regions left unmutated in variants are reportedly the target of nearly half of spike-specific TCRs.

CDR1 SGDLS and CDR2 YYNGEE come from the germline V gene. This CDR3 has 15 amino acids. Trimming took off 4 bases at V and 2 bases at J, with 14 bases between the two ends. Sequencing used immunoSEQ multiplex PCR; TCRdb keeps in-frame clones, though not all of them. The data contain 100,000 to 150,000 clones, roughly 90% of them singletons. This clone was seen just once. Antigen: not known. The sequence was obtained from an adult in good health. This sequence joins TRBV9 and TRBJ2-3; D is possibly TRBD2 (6 bases). The specimen comprised peripheral blood, sampled on day 0 of AZD1222 vaccination. The CDR3 coding sequence is TGTGCCAGCAGCCCTGGTTGGGGGGACACAGATACGCAGTATTTT. This encodes CASSPGWGDTDTQYF.